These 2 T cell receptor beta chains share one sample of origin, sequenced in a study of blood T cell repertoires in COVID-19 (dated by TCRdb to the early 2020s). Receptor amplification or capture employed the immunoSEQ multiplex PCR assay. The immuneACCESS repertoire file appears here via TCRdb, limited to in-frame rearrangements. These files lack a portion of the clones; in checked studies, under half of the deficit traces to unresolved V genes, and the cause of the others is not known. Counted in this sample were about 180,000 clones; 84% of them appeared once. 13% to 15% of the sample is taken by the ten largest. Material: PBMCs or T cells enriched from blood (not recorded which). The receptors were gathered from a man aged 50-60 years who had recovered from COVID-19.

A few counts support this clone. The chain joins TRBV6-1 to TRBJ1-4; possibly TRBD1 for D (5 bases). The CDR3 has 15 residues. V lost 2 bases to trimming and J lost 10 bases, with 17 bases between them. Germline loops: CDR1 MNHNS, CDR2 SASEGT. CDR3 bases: TGTGCCAGCAGTGAATATGACAGAGGATTTGGAAAACTGTTTTTT. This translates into CASSEYDRGFGKLFF.

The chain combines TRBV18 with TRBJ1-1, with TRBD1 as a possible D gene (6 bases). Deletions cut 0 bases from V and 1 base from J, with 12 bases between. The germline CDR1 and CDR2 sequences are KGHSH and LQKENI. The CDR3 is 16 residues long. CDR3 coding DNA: TGTGCCAGCTCACCACCGCTCAGGACAGAGAACACTGAAGCTTTCTTT. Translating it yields CASSPPLRTENTEAFF.